A single sample is the source of the 28 T cell receptor beta chains below, sequenced in a study of identifying expanded T cells in peripheral blood. Method: immunoSEQ multiplex PCR; TCRdb's copy keeps in-frame clones and lacks some. The table records approximately 92,000 clones, approximately 81% of them present only once. Sequenced sample: blood. The receptors were sampled from a person between 18 and 75 years old in good health.

Concerning this clone: A junction boundary mismatches the germline segment, possibly from a read error. The same CDR3 can be traced to other DNA sequences in this sample. The chain carries TRBV7-2 and TRBJ1-2; D remains unclear. CDR3 length: 13 residues. CDR1 is SGHTA and CDR2 is FQGNSA in the germline V gene. CDR3: CASSLDGRTGMIF. The CDR3 DNA follows: TGTGCCAGCAGCTTAGACGGACGGACTGGTATGATCTTC.

The chain couples TRBV6-5 to TRBJ2-1, with D unresolved. Trimming removed 0 bases at V and 11 bases at J, with 11 bases between. The CDR3 spans 13 residues. Germline CDR1 is MNHEY and CDR2 is SVGAGI. This CDR3 is CASSYSGWAQQFF. The CDR3 DNA follows: TGTGCCAGCAGTTACTCGGGGTGGGCCCAGCAGTTCTTC.

V usage is TRBV7-9 and J usage is TRBJ1-2, with 7 positions matching TRBD1. After removal of 3 bases from V and 0 bases from J, the junction contained 4 bases not matched to a gene. Germline values: CDR1 SEHNR, CDR2 FQNEAQ (reference sequence). CDR3 length: 15 amino acids. The CDR3 region has the DNA TGTGCCAGCAGCTTTCGGGACAGTTCTAACTATGGCTACACCTTC. Protein sequence: CASSFRDSSNYGYTF.

This clone was seen only once. This chain uses TRBV5-6 with TRBJ1-5; D is uncertain. Trimming removed 0 bases at V and 0 bases at J, with 10 bases between. Germline CDR1 SGHDT, CDR2 YYEEEE. CDR3 size: 16 residues. The CDR3 protein is CASSLAGQYSNQPQHF. CDR3 DNA sequence: TGTGCCAGCAGCTTGGCCGGGCAGTATAGCAATCAGCCCCAGCATTTT.

This rearrangement joins TRBV6-5 to TRBJ2-3; possible D gene TRBD2, 5 bases. CDR3 length: 16 amino acids. The germline V gene encodes CDR1 MNHEY and CDR2 SVGAGI. Trimming left V 0 bases short and J 2 bases short, with 12 bases between. CDR3 residues: CASSYSDWGFTDTQYF. CDR3 sequence (DNA): TGTGCCAGCAGTTACTCGGACTGGGGATTCACAGATACGCAGTATTTT.

This clone was seen just once. The chain's CDR3 is CASSLGGWGTEAFF. CDR3 nucleotide sequence: TGTGCCAGCTCATTAGGGGGCTGGGGCACTGAAGCTTTCTTT. This sequence joins TRBV18 and TRBJ1-1; TRBD1 aligns across 7 bases. Germline CDR1 is KGHSH and CDR2 is LQKENI. J was trimmed by 4 bases and V by 5 bases; bases with no gene match: 7. The CDR3 totals 14 residues.

The CDR3 DNA sequence: TGCGCCAGCAGCCCCTTGGGGCTATGGGAGCGAAATGGCTACACCTTC. It is translated as CASSPLGLWERNGYTF. This chain uses TRBV5-1 with TRBJ1-2, with D tentatively TRBD1 (5 bases). The CDR3 runs to 16 residues. V was trimmed by 4 bases and J by 6 bases, leaving 22 bases between them. In germline, CDR1 is SGHRS, CDR2 YFSETQ. The variable domain in full, completed from reference TRBV5-1 and TRBJ1-2, reads KAGVTQTPRYLIKTRGQQVTLSCSPISGHRSVSWYQQTPGQGLQFLFEYFSETQRNKGNFPGRFSGRQFSNSRSEMNVSTLELGDSALYLCASSPLGLWERNGYTFGSGTRLTVV.

The chain carries TRBV5-4 and TRBJ1-2; no clear D gene. Trimming stripped 2 bases from V and 3 bases from J, with 11 bases between. Germline assignment: CDR1 SGHNT and CDR2 YYREEE (reference sequence). This CDR3 contains 14 residues. The CDR3 coding sequence is TGTGCCAGCAGCTTCTCCGGGCTATACTATGGCTACACCTTC. Protein product: CASSFSGLYYGYTF.

CDR3 bases: TGCGCCAGCAGCCAAAGGGTGTTCTACGAGCAGTACTTC. This translates into CASSQRVFYEQYF. The V call is TRBV4-3, the J call TRBJ2-7, with D uncertain. This CDR3 is 13 amino acids long. V shed 2 bases and J shed 3 bases, with 8 bases lying between them. Germline assignment: CDR1 LGHNA and CDR2 YSLEER.

A single count supports this clone. The V call is TRBV6-1, the J call TRBJ1-1, with 7 bases fitting TRBD1. In germline, CDR1 is MNHNS, CDR2 SASEGT. J gave up 5 bases and V 2 bases, and 17 bases lay outside the gene matches. CDR3 size: 18 residues. CDR3 bases: TGTGCCAGCAGTGAACCCGCCGTACAGTACAGGGGTTGGACTGAAGCTTTCTTT. It codes for CASSEPAVQYRGWTEAFF.

This sequence joins TRBV4-2 and TRBJ1-2; the D is unclear. The V end lost 5 bases, the J end lost 3 bases, and 16 bases lay between the germline ends. This CDR3 spans 15 amino acids. Germline V lookup: CDR1 LGHNA, CDR2 YNFKEQ. In nucleotides, the CDR3 is TGTGCCAGCAGCTTAGAGGGCAGTGACTACTATGGCTACACCTTC. The encoded protein is CASSLEGSDYYGYTF.

This clone was observed a few times. The rearrangement links TRBV15 to TRBJ1-5; D gene unclear. V was cut by 0 bases and J by 5 bases, with 11 bases left in between. This CDR3 region has 15 residues. Germline assignment: CDR1 LNHNV and CDR2 YYDKDF (reference sequence). The CDR3 loop reads CATSRDSRPYQPQHF. For the CDR3, the DNA is TGTGCCACCAGCAGAGATTCACGCCCGTATCAGCCCCAGCATTTT.

This rearrangement joins TRBV7-6 to TRBJ2-3; TRBD1 matches 8 bases. CDR3 length equals 15 residues. After removal of 5 bases from V and 5 bases from J, the junction contained 9 bases not matched to a gene. Germline CDR1 is SGHVS and CDR2 is FNYEAQ. The CDR3 loop reads CASSLGQGWLDTQYF. The DNA of the CDR3 is TGTGCCAGCAGCCTAGGACAGGGATGGTTAGATACGCAGTATTTT.

The rearrangement links TRBV7-9 to TRBJ1-6, with D unclear. Germline V gives CDR1 SEHNR, CDR2 FQNEAQ (reference sequence). This CDR3 is 12 amino acids long. Trimming left V 1 base short and J 11 bases short, with 6 bases between. The CDR3 DNA reads TGTGCCAGCAGCTTAGATTGGGCACCCCTCCACTTT. Translated, it gives CASSLDWAPLHF. The full variable domain, its missing parts supplied by reference TRBV7-9 and TRBJ1-6, is DTGVSQNPRHKITKRGQNVTFRCDPISEHNRLYWYRQTLGQGPEFLTYFQNEAQLEKSRLLSDRFSAERPKGSFSTLEIQRTEQGDSAMYLCASSLDWAPLHFGNGTRLTVT.

The chain links TRBV11-3 to TRBJ1-2, with 7 bases matching TRBD1. The length of the CDR3 is 13 residues. Losses at the gene ends were 5 bases for V and 6 bases for J; bases not matched to a gene: 6. Germline V CDR1 and CDR2: SGHNT, YENEEA. The DNA for the CDR3 is TGTGCCAGCAGCCGACAGGGACAGAATGGCTACACCTTC. Protein sequence: CASSRQGQNGYTF. The whole variable domain, filled in from reference TRBV11-3 and TRBJ1-2, reads EAGVVQSPRYKIIEKKQPVAFWCNPISGHNTLYWYLQNLGQGPELLIRYENEEAVDDSQLPKDRFSAERLKGVDSTLKIQPAELGDSAVYLCASSRQGQNGYTFGSGTRLTVV.

The chain employs TRBV30 and TRBJ1-1; D remains ambiguous. The V gene's germline CDR1 is GTSNPN and CDR2 SVGIG (reference sequence). The V end lost 0 bases, the J end lost 4 bases, and 9 bases lay between the germline ends. The CDR3 has 13 amino acids. The CDR3 nucleotides read TGTGCCTGGAGTGTAGCACGGGCCACTGAAGCTTTCTTT. Translated: CAWSVARATEAFF.

The J gene is TRBJ1-2, the V gene TRBV7-2; TRBD1 might be the D (5 bases). Germline lookup yields CDR1 SGHTA and CDR2 FQGNSA. Trimming removed 3 bases at V and 6 bases at J, with 8 bases between. The CDR3 loop spans 12 amino acids. Written as DNA, the CDR3 is TGTGCCAGCAGCTTGACAGAAGATGGCTACACCTTC. Protein: CASSLTEDGYTF.

The genes are TRBV19 and TRBJ1-1, with 8 bases aligning to TRBD1. The CDR3 totals 14 residues. Germline CDR1 and CDR2: LNHDA and SQIVND (reference sequence). V lost 4 bases to trimming and J lost 7 bases; unmatched junction nucleotides: 8. CDR3: CASSTGQGRGEAFF. The CDR3 DNA follows: TGTGCCAGTAGTACCGGACAGGGTAGGGGTGAAGCTTTCTTT.

The chain links TRBV30 to TRBJ1-1; possible D gene TRBD1, 5 bases. Looked up from germline, CDR1 is GTSNPN and CDR2 is SVGIG (reference sequence). The CDR3 runs 14 residues. V lost 6 bases, J lost 0 bases, and 14 bases lay in between. CDR3 region: CACSRVGLNTEAFF. CDR3 sequence (DNA): TGTGCCTGTTCCAGGGTAGGTCTGAACACTGAAGCTTTCTTT.

The chain joins TRBV7-9 to TRBJ2-3; D is unclear. V dropped 0 bases and J dropped 6 bases, with 10 bases sitting between them. Germline V gives CDR1 SEHNR, CDR2 FQNEAQ (reference sequence). The CDR3 runs to 14 residues. The CDR3 reads CASSLAGVSDTQYF. Written as DNA, the CDR3 is TGTGCCAGCAGCTTAGCTGGTGTCTCTGATACGCAGTATTTT.

The V call is TRBV18, the J call TRBJ2-7; 10 nucleotides match TRBD1. Germline V gene data show CDR1 as KGHSH and CDR2 as LQKENI. J gave up 6 bases and V 1 base, and 12 bases lay outside the gene matches. The length of the CDR3 is 17 residues. The CDR3 coding sequence is TGTGCCAGCTCACCACAGACCCCGGGACAGGGGTTTTCCGAGCAGTACTTC. It encodes CASSPQTPGQGFSEQYF.

This sequence joins TRBV11-2 and TRBJ1-2; D ambiguous. The CDR3 sequence is 13 residues long. V was cut by 5 bases and J by 1 base, with 8 bases left in between. Looked up from germline, CDR1 is SGHAT and CDR2 is FQNNGV. Written as DNA, the CDR3 is TGTGCCAGCAGCATGCAGAGTAACTATGGCTACACCTTC. Its translation is CASSMQSNYGYTF.

The chain carries TRBV5-5 and TRBJ1-1, with 7 positions matching TRBD1. V was pared by 9 bases and J by 3 bases, with 2 bases of the junction left unmatched. CDR1 and CDR2 from the germline V gene are SGHKS and YYEKEE (reference sequence). This CDR3 region has 11 residues. CDR3 bases: TGTGCCACCCAGGGGGACACTGAAGCTTTCTTT. Amino acid sequence: CATQGDTEAFF.

The rearrangement joins TRBV5-6 to TRBJ1-3; 7 bases align to TRBD1. Looked up from germline, CDR1 is SGHDT and CDR2 is YYEEEE. The CDR3 consists of 15 residues. V shed 4 bases and J 1 base; nucleotides not matched to a gene: 5. In DNA form, the CDR3 reads TGTGCCAGCAGCGAGACAGGGACGTCTGGAAACACCATATATTTT. Protein product: CASSETGTSGNTIYF.

The V gene is TRBV7-9, the J gene TRBJ2-7; possibly TRBD2 for D (7 bases). Trimming took 5 bases from V and 3 from J, leaving 14 bases between them. This CDR3 is built from 14 residues. CDR1 and CDR2 (germline): SEHNR, FQNEAQ (reference sequence). CDR3 nucleotides: TGTGCCAGCAGCGAAAGAGGGGGGGTCTACGAGCAGTACTTC. Protein: CASSERGGVYEQYF. The whole variable domain, remainder taken from reference TRBV7-9 and TRBJ2-7, is DTGVSQNPRHKITKRGQNVTFRCDPISEHNRLYWYRQTLGQGPEFLTYFQNEAQLEKSRLLSDRFSAERPKGSFSTLEIQRTEQGDSAMYLCASSERGGVYEQYFGPGTRLTVT.

The J gene is TRBJ2-7, the V gene TRBV6-1; 9 bases line up with TRBD1. The germline V gene encodes CDR1 MNHNS and CDR2 SASEGT. This CDR3 is built from 13 residues. J lost 5 bases, V lost 6 bases, and 5 bases had no gene match. The CDR3 reads CASSGGQGHEQYF. In nucleotides, the CDR3 is TGTGCCAGCAGCGGGGGACAGGGCCACGAGCAGTACTTC.

In its sample, this clone was seen once. The chain combines TRBV18 with TRBJ1-4; 9 nucleotides line up with TRBD1. Germline CDR1 reads KGHSH; CDR2 reads LQKENI. With V trimmed by 4 bases and J by 5 bases, 5 bases remained unmatched. CDR3 length: 15 residues. The CDR3 DNA is TGTGCCAGCTCACAATACAGGGGGCCAAATGAAAAACTGTTTTTT. Translation: CASSQYRGPNEKLFF.

V gene TRBV4-3 combines with J gene TRBJ1-5, with no clear D. Between the trimmed V and J ends, which lost 0 bases and 9 bases, there was a span of 9 bases. Germline V gene data show CDR1 as LGHNA and CDR2 as YSLEER. The CDR3 runs 13 residues. CDR3 sequence reads: CASSQEWSSPQHF. DNA for the CDR3: TGCGCCAGCAGCCAAGAGTGGTCCTCGCCCCAGCATTTT.